The 14 T cell receptor beta chains reported below all come from one sample, sequenced in a study of T cells after yellow fever vaccination. TCRdb re-called the 5' RACE reads with MiXCR, one entry per CDR3 protein. Seen here are a few hundred thousand distinct CDR3 sequences, around 13% observed once, and the top ten hold around 0.55%. The sequenced sample was CD4+ T cells sorted from PBMCs, obtained 45 days after the yellow fever booster vaccination. These TCRs come from a man younger than 40 who received the YFV17D yellow fever vaccine.

As to this clonotype: A read error may be the cause here, since a much bigger clone is one base away. The chain joins TRBV29-1 to TRBJ2-1; D may match TRBD1 or TRBD2 (5 bases each). The germline gives CDR1 SQVTM, CDR2 ANQGSEA. The CDR3 length is 15 residues. CDR3 amino acids: CSAEDQGVGENEQFF. Written as DNA, the CDR3 is TGCAGCGCTGAAGATCAAGGGGTAGGGGAGAATGAGCAGTTCTTC.

The table lists this clonotype with a few counts. The V and J genes are TRBV12-3 or TRBV12-4 and TRBJ2-7; the D gene could be TRBD1 or TRBD2 (5 bases each). The CDR3 is 16 residues long. The V and J ends lost 6 bases and 3 bases respectively, with 21 bases between them. CDR3 protein: CASSSLGGTEIYEQYF. The CDR3 DNA reads as TGTGCCAGCAGCTCCCTTGGGGGAACAGAGATCTACGAGCAGTACTTC.

This clonotype occurred a few times. One junction end does not reproduce the germline sequence, and a read error may be involved. V is TRBV7-7 and J is TRBJ2-2; TRBD2 is a possible D gene (5 bases). Germline assignment: CDR1 SSHAT and CDR2 FNYEAQ (reference sequence). This CDR3 is built from 13 residues. The CDR3 region is CASSGGRAGELFF. CDR3 nucleotide sequence: TGTGCTAGCAGCGGCGGGCGGGCCGGGGAGCTGTTTTTT.

Notes on this clonotype: Lacking the conserved final phenylalanine or tryptophan, this CDR3 likely reflects a read error. This chain connects TRBV28 to TRBJ2-7; a possible D gene is TRBD1 (6 bases). Germline V gives CDR1 MDHEN, CDR2 SYDVKM. This CDR3 has 14 residues. V was pared by 5 bases and J by 3 bases, with 14 bases between. For the CDR3, the DNA is TGTGCCAGCAGTAGTCCGGGGACAAGCTACGAGCAGTACTTA. As protein: CASSSPGTSYEQYL.

The chain couples TRBV9 to TRBJ1-5, with D possibly TRBD1 on 5 matching bases. The germline V gene has CDR1 SGDLS and CDR2 YYNGEE. The CDR3 runs to 15 residues. Deletions cut 3 bases from V and 5 bases from J, with 15 bases between. The CDR3: CASSGSGGVYQPQHF. The CDR3 DNA is TGTGCCAGCAGCGGGTCAGGAGGGGTGTATCAGCCCCAGCATTTT.

The rearrangement uses TRBV2 and TRBJ2-2; 7 nucleotides align to TRBD2. CDR1 is SNHLY, CDR2 FYNNEI, per germline. The length of the CDR3 is 15 residues. J was trimmed by 8 bases and V by 1 base; bases with no gene match: 7. The DNA of the CDR3 is TGTGCCAGCAGTGAAGAGATAAGCGGGATTGGGGAGCTGTTTTTT. Translated, it gives CASSEEISGIGELFF. Together with reference TRBV2 and TRBJ2-2, the CDR3 gives the full variable domain: EPEVTQTPSHQVTQMGQEVILRCVPISNHLYFYWYRQILGQKVEFLVSFYNNEISEKSEIFDDQFSVERPDGSNFTLKIRSTKLEDSAMYFCASSEEISGIGELFFGEGSRLTVL.

The J gene is TRBJ2-1, the V gene TRBV27; 12 nucleotides match TRBD1. The CDR3 contains 16 residues. In germline, CDR1 is MNHEY, CDR2 SMNVEV (reference sequence). Germline trimming cut 2 bases from V and 8 bases from J; bases unmatched to any gene: 7. The CDR3: CASSLRGDRGLYEQFF. CDR3 DNA sequence: TGTGCCAGCAGTTTAAGAGGGGACAGGGGGCTCTATGAGCAGTTCTTC.

This sequence joins TRBV30 and TRBJ1-1, with a tentative D call TRBD1 (5 bases). Germline CDR1 GTSNPN, CDR2 SVGIG (reference sequence). This CDR3 is built from 12 residues. V lost 2 bases and J lost 10, with 14 bases in between. CDR3 loop: CAWSRGGVGAFF. Here the CDR3 DNA reads TGTGCCTGGAGTCGGGGGGGTGTAGGAGCTTTCTTT.

The V call is TRBV5-1, the J call TRBJ2-5, with D possibly being TRBD2 (5 bases). Germline loops: CDR1 SGHRS, CDR2 YFSETQ. The CDR3 runs 14 residues. V lost 0 bases to trimming and J lost 5 bases, with 11 bases between them. This CDR3 reads CASSLGTSRETQYF. The CDR3 DNA reads as TGCGCCAGCAGCTTGGGCACTAGTCGGGAGACCCAGTACTTC.

This sequence joins TRBV3-1 and TRBJ1-2, with D unclear. The germline gives CDR1 LGHDT, CDR2 YNNKEL (reference sequence). The CDR3 sequence is 14 residues long. V was trimmed by 3 bases and J by 6 bases, leaving 14 bases between them. DNA for the CDR3: TGTGCCAGCAGCCATGGCCTCGGGAGGGATGGCTACACCTTC. Residues: CASSHGLGRDGYTF.

This clonotype was recorded a few times. The rearrangement uses TRBV29-1 and TRBJ2-2; D is unresolved. The ends were cut back, 3 bases at V and 6 bases at J, with 11 bases in the middle. Looked up from germline, CDR1 is SQVTM and CDR2 is ANQGSEA. The length of the CDR3 is 13 residues. The CDR3 sequence: CSVDQFSSGELFF. The CDR3 region has the DNA TGCAGCGTTGATCAGTTTTCCTCCGGGGAGCTGTTTTTT.

In this sample, this clonotype turned up a few times. This chain links TRBV5-4 with TRBJ2-7; 10 bases line up with TRBD1. After removal of 4 bases from V and 3 bases from J, the junction contained 7 bases not matched to a gene. CDR1 and CDR2 from the germline V gene are SGHNT and YYREEE (reference sequence). The CDR3 length is 15 residues. In DNA, the CDR3 is TGTGCCAGCAGCGAAGACAGGGGGCCCCTCTACGAGCAGTACTTC. Its protein product is CASSEDRGPLYEQYF.

V is TRBV5-1 and J is TRBJ2-3; the D is unclear. The length of the CDR3 is 12 residues. Trimming pared 4 bases from V and 5 bases from J, leaving 8 bases between. CDR1 SGHRS and CDR2 YFSETQ come from the germline V gene. The DNA for the CDR3 is TGCGCCAGCAGCCTTGATCAAGATACGCAGTATTTT. Protein: CASSLDQDTQYF.

The chain couples TRBV5-1 to TRBJ2-1; 8 positions match TRBD2. V gave up 1 base and J gave up 7 bases; unmatched junction bases: 10. CDR1 is SGHRS, CDR2 YFSETQ, per germline. This CDR3 is 16 amino acids long. CDR3 region: CASSLFGSGIGNEQFF. In nucleotides, the CDR3 is TGCGCCAGCAGCTTGTTTGGTAGCGGGATTGGGAATGAGCAGTTCTTC.